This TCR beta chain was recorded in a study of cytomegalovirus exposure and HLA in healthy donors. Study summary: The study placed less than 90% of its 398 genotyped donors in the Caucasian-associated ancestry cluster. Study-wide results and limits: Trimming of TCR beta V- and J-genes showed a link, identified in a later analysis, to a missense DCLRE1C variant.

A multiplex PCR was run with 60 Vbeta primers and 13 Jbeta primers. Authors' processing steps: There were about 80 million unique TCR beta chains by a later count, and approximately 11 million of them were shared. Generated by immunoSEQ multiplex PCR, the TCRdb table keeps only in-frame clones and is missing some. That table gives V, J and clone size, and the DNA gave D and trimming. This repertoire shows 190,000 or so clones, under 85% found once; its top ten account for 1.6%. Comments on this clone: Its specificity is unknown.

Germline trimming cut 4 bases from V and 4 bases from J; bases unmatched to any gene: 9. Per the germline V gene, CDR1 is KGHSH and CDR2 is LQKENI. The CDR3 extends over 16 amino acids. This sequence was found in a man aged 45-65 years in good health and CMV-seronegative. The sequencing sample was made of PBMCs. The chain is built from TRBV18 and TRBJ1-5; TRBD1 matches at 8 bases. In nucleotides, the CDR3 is TGTGCCAGCTCACTCTCTGGACAGGGCGGGAATCAGCCCCAGCATTTT. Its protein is CASSLSGQGGNQPQHF.